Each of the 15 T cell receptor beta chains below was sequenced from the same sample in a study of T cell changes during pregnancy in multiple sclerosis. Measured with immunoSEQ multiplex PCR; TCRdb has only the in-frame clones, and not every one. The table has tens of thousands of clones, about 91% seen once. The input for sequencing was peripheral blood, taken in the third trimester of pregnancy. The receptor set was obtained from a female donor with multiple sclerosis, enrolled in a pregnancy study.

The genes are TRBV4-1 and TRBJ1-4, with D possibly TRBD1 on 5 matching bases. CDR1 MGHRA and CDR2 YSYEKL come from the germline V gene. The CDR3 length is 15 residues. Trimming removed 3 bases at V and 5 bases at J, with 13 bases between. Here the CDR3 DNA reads TGCGCCAGCAGCCAGATCTGGGGGGAAAATGAAAAACTGTTTTTT. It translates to CASSQIWGENEKLFF.

CDR3 in amino acids: CASSVGGRVSNEKLFF. For the CDR3, the DNA is TGTGCCAGCAGTGTCGGGGGGCGCGTATCTAATGAAAAACTGTTTTTT. This chain joins TRBV25-1 and TRBJ1-4; D may be TRBD1 (6 bases). Trimming left V 4 bases short and J 3 bases short, with 15 bases between. This CDR3 is 16 amino acids long. The V gene's germline CDR1 is MGHDK and CDR2 SYGVNS.

In DNA, the CDR3 is TGTGCCTGGAGTGTAGGACAGAGTCACACCGGGGAGCTGTTTTTT. This codes for CAWSVGQSHTGELFF. The V and J genes are TRBV30 and TRBJ2-2; D might be TRBD1 (6 bases). The V gene's germline CDR1 is GTSNPN and CDR2 SVGIG (reference sequence). Trimming took 0 bases from V and 3 from J, leaving 11 bases between them. The CDR3 has 15 residues.

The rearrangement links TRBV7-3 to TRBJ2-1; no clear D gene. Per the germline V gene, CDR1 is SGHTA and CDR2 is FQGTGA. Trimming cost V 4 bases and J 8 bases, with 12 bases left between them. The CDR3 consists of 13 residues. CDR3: CASSSDLLHEQFF. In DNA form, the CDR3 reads TGTGCCAGCAGCTCAGATCTGCTTCATGAGCAGTTCTTC. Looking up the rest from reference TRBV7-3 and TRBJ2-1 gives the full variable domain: GAGVSQTPSNKVTEKGKYVELRCDPISGHTALYWYRQSLGQGPEFLIYFQGTGAADDSGLPNDRFFAVRPEGSVSTLKIQRTERGDSAVYLCASSSDLLHEQFFGPGTRLTVL.

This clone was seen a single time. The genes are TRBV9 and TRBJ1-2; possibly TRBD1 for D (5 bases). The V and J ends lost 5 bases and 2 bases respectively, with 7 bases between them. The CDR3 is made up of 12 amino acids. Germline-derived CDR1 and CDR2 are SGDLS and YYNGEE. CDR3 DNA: TGTGCCAGCAGAGGGGCCAACTATGGCTACACCTTC. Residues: CASRGANYGYTF.

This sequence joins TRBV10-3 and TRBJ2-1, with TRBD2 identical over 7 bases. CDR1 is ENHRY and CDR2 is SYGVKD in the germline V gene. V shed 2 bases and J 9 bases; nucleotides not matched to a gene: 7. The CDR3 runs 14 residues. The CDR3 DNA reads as TGTGCCATCAGTGAGCCCAAAAGGGAGGGTGAGCAGTTCTTC. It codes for CAISEPKREGEQFF.

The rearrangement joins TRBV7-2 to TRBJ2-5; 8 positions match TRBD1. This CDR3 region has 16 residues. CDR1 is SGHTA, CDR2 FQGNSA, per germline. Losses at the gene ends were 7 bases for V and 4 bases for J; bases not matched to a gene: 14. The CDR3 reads CASTPELGRGPETQYF. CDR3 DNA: TGTGCCAGCACCCCTGAGCTCGGCAGGGGGCCAGAGACCCAGTACTTC.

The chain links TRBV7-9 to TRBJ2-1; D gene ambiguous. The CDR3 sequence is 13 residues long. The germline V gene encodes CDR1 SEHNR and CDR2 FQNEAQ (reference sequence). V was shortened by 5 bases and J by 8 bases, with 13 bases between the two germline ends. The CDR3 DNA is TGTGCCAGCAGCGCGATAGTATTCGATGAGCAGTTCTTC. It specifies CASSAIVFDEQFF.

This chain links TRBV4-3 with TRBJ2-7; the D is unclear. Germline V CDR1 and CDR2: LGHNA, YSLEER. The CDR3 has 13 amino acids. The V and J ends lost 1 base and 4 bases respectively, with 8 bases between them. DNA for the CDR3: TGCGCCAGCAGCCAAGGGATAGCATACGAGCAGTACTTC. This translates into CASSQGIAYEQYF.

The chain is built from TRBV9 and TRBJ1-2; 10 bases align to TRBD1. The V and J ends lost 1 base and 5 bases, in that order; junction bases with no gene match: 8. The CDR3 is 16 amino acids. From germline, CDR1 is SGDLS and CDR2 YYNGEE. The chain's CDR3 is CASSVNLGQGRYGYTF. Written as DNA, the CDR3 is TGTGCCAGCAGCGTAAATCTGGGACAGGGGCGGTATGGCTACACCTTC.

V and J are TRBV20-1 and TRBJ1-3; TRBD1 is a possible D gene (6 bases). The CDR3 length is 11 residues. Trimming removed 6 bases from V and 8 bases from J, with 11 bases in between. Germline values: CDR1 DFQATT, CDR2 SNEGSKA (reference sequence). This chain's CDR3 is CSAPRGDTIYF. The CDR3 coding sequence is TGCAGTGCGCCCAGGGGAGACACCATATATTTT.

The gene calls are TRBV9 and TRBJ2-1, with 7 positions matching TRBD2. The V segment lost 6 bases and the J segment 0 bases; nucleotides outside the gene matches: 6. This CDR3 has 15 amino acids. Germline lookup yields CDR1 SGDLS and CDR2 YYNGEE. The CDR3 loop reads CASNERDSSYNEQFF. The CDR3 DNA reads TGTGCCAGCAATGAGCGGGATAGCTCCTACAATGAGCAGTTCTTC.

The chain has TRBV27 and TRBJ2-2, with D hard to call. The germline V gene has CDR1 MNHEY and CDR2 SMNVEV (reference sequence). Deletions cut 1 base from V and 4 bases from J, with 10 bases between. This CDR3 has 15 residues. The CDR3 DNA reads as TGTGCCAGCAGTTTATTCCCGACAATCACCGGGGAGCTGTTTTTT. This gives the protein CASSLFPTITGELFF.

CDR3 amino acids: CASTQATTNYGYTF. CDR3 in DNA: TGTGCCAGCACCCAAGCAACCACTAACTATGGCTACACCTTC. This chain connects TRBV9 to TRBJ1-2, with no clear D. CDR3 length: 14 amino acids. V shed 6 bases and J shed 0 bases, with 12 bases lying between them. CDR1 SGDLS and CDR2 YYNGEE come from the germline V gene.

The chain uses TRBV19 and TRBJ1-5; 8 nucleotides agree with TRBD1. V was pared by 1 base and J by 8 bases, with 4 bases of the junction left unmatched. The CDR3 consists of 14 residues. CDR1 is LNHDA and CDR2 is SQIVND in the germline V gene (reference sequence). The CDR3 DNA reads TGTGCCAGTAGTATAGGGACAGGGATTGAGCCCCAGCATTTT. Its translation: CASSIGTGIEPQHF.